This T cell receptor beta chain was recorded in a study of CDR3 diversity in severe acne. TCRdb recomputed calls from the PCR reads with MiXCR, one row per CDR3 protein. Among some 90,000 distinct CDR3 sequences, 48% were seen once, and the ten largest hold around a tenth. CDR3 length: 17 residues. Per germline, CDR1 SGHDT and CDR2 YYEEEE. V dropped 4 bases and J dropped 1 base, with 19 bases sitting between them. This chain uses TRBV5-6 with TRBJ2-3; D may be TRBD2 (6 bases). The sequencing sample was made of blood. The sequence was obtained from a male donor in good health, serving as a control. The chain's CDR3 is CASSLLSSWRGTDTQYF. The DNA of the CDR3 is TGTGCCAGCAGCCTCCTATCTTCCTGGAGGGGCACAGATACGCAGTATTTT.